This T cell receptor (beta chain) was observed in a study of CD8 T cells in Susac syndrome. The RNA, about 0.45 to 1 ug, was put through reverse transcription using random hexamers. Amplification of TCR beta CDR3 by immunoSEQ multiplex PCR spanned 54 Vbeta and 13 Jbeta. TCRdb redid the calling of the immunoSEQ multiplex PCR reads with MiXCR, one entry per CDR3 protein. The table records some 110,000 distinct CDR3 sequences, 85% to 95% of them present only once. In germline, CDR1 is SGHRS, CDR2 YFSETQ. The CDR3 has 16 residues. Between the trimmed V and J ends, which lost 4 bases and 5 bases, there was a span of 16 bases. High-throughput TCR beta sequencing covered peripheral CD8+ and CD4+ T cells. Relapsing-remitting disease, either stable or active, was present in the multiple sclerosis controls, who were treatment-naive patients.

This TCR was recovered from a human donor with multiple sclerosis. The chain joins TRBV5-1 to TRBJ1-6, with a weak D call TRBD1 (5 bases). Specimen: CD4+ T cells from PBMCs. The CDR3 here is CASSPVPQGDNSPLHF. For the CDR3, the DNA is TGCGCCAGCAGCCCTGTTCCCCAGGGAGATAATTCACCCCTCCACTTT.